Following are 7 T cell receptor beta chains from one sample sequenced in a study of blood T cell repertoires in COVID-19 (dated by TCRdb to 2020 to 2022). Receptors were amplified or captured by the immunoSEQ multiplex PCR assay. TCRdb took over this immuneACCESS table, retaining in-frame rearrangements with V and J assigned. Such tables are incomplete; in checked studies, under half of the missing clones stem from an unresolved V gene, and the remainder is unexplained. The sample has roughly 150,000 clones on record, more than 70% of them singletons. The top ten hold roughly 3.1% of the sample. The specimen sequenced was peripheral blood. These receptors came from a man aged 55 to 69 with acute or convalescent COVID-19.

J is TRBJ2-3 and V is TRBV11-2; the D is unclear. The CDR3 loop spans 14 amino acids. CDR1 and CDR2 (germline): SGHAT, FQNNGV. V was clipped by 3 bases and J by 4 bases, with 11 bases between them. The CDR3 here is CASSFSHFSDTQYF. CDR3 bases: TGTGCCAGCAGCTTCAGTCATTTCTCAGATACGCAGTATTTT.

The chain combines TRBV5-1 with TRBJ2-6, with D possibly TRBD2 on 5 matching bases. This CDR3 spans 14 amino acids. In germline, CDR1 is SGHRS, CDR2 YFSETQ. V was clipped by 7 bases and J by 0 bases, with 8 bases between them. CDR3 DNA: TGCGCCAGCCGGGCGGGCTCTGGGGCCAACGTCCTGACTTTC. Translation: CASRAGSGANVLTF.

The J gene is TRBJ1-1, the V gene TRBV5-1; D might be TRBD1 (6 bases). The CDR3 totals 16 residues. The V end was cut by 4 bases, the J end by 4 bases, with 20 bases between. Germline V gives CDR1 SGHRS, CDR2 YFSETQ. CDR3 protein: CASSPRAGGGSTEAFF. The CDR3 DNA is TGCGCCAGCAGCCCGCGCGCCGGGGGCGGGAGCACTGAAGCTTTCTTT.

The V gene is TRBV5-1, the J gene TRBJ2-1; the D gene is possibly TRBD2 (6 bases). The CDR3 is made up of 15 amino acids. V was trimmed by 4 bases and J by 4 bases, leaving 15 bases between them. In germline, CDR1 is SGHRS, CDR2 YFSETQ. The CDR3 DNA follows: TGCGCCAGCAGCCAGGGACTGGGTGGGTACAATGAGCAGTTCTTC. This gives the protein CASSQGLGGYNEQFF.

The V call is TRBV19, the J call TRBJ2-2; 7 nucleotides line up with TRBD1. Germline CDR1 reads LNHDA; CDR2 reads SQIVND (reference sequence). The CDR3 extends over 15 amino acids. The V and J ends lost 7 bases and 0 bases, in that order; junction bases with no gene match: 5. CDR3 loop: CASTNRGTNTGELFF. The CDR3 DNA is TGTGCCAGTACAAACAGGGGTACGAACACCGGGGAGCTGTTTTTT.

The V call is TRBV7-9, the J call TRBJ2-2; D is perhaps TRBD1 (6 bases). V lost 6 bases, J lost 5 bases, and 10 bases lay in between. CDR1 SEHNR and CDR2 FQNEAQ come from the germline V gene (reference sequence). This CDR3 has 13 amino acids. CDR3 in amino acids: CASSWDKTGELFF. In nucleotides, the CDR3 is TGTGCCAGCAGTTGGGACAAAACCGGGGAGCTGTTTTTT. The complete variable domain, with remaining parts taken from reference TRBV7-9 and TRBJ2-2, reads DTGVSQNPRHKITKRGQNVTFRCDPISEHNRLYWYRQTLGQGPEFLTYFQNEAQLEKSRLLSDRFSAERPKGSFSTLEIQRTEQGDSAMYLCASSWDKTGELFFGEGSRLTVL.

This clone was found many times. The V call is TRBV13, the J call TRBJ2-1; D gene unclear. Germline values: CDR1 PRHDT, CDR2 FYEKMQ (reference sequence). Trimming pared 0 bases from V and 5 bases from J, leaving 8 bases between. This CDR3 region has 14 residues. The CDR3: CASSLGGGNNEQFF. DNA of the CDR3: TGTGCCAGCAGCTTAGGAGGCGGCAACAATGAGCAGTTCTTC.